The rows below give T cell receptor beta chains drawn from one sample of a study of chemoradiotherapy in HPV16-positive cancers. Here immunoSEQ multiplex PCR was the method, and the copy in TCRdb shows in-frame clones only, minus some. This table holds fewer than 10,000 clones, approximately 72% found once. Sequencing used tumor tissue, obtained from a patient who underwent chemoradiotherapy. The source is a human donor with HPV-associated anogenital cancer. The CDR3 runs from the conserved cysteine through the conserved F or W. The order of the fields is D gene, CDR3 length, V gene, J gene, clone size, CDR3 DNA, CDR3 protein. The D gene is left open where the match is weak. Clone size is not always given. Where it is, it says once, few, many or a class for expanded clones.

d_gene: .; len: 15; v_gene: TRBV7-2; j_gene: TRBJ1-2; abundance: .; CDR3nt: TGTGCCAGCACCATAAACGGGGGAGCTAACTATGGCTACACCTTC; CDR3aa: CASTINGGANYGYTF
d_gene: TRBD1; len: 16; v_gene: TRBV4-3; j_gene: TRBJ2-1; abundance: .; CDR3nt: TGCGCCAGCAGCTACGGACAGGGGAGCTCCTACAATGAGCAGTTCTTC; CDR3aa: CASSYGQGSSYNEQFF
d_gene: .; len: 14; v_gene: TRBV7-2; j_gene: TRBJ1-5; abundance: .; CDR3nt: TGTGCCAGCAGCTTAGTTGCCAGCAATCAGCCCCAGCATTTT; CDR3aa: CASSLVASNQPQHF
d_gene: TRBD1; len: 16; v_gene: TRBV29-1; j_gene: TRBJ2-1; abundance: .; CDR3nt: TGCAGCGTTGAGAATACCGGGACAGGGGCCTACAATGAGCAGTTCTTC; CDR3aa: CSVENTGTGAYNEQFF
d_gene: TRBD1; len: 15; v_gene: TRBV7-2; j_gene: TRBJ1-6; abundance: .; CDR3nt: TGTGCCAGCAGACGCGACAGGGTTTTGGATTCACCCCTCCACTTT; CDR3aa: CASRRDRVLDSPLHF
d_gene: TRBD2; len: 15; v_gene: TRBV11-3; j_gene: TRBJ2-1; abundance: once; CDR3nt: TGTGCCAGCAGCAAGCTAGCGGGAGGTCGCAATGAGCAGTTCTTC; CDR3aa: CASSKLAGGRNEQFF
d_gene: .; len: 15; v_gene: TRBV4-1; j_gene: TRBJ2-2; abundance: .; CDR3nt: TGCGCCAGCAGCGCTGGTGTGGCGAGCACCGGGGAGCTGTTTTTT; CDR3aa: CASSAGVASTGELFF
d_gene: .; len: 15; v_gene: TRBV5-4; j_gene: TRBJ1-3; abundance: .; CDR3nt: TGTGCCAGCAGCTCAGGGAGACAAGTTGGAAACACCATATATTTT; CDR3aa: CASSSGRQVGNTIYF
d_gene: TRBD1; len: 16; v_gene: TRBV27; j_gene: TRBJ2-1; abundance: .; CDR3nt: TGTGCCAGCAGGTGGACAGGGTCTGCCCTTTACAATGAGCAGTTCTTC; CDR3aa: CASRWTGSALYNEQFF
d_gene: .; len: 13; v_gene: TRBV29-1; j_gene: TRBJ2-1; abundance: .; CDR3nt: TGCAGCGTCGCACCGGCCAGGAACAATGAGCAGTTCTTC; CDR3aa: CSVAPARNNEQFF
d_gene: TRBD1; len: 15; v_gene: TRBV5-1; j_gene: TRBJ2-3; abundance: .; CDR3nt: TGCGCCAGCAGCTTGGAGGGGGCTATCACAGATACGCAGTATTTT; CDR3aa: CASSLEGAITDTQYF
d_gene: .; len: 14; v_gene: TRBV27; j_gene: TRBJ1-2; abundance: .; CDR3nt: TGTGCCAGCAAGCCCCAGCCTTCTAACTATGGCTACACCTTC; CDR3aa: CASKPQPSNYGYTF
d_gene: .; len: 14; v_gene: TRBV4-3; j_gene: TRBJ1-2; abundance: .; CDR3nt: TGCGCCAGCAGCCAAGACAGGGGCCCATATGGCTACACCTTC; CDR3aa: CASSQDRGPYGYTF
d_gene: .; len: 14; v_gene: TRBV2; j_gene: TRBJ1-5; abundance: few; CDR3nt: TGTGCCAGCAGTGCAGAGCGGATCAATCAGCCCCAGCATTTT; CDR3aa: CASSAERINQPQHF
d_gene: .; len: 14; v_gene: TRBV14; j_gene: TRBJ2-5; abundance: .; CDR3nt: TGTGCCAGCAGCCAAGATTGGGGGTCAGAGACCCAGTACTTC; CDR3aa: CASSQDWGSETQYF
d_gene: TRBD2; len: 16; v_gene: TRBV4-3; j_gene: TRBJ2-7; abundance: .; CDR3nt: TGCGCCAGCAGCCAAGGTGGCAGCGGGAGTGGGTACGAGCAGTACTTC; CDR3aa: CASSQGGSGSGYEQYF
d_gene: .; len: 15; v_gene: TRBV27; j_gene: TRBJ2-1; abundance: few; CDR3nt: TGTGCCAGCAGTCCAATGAGAGGAGGGCGGGGTGAGCAGTTCTTC; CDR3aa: CASSPMRGGRGEQFF
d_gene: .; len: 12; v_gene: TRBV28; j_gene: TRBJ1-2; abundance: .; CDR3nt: TGTGCCAGCAGGAACACTATGGCTGGCTACACCTTC; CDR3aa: CASRNTMAGYTF
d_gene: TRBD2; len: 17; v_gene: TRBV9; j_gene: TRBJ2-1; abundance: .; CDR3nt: TGTGCCAGCAGCGTCAACCCTAGCGGATACTCCTACAATGAGCAGTTCTTC; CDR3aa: CASSVNPSGYSYNEQFF